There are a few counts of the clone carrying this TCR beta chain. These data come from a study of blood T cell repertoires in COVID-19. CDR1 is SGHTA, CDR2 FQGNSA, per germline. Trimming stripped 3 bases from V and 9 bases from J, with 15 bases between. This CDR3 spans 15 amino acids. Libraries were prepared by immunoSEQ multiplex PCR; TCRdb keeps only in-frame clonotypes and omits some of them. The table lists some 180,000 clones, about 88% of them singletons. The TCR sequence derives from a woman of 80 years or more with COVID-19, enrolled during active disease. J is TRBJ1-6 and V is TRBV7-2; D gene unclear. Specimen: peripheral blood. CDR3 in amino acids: CASSFRAQIGSPLHF. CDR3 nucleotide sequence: TGTGCCAGCAGCTTCAGAGCACAGATCGGTTCACCCCTCCACTTT.